This record concerns one T cell receptor (beta chain) sequence. Its target antigen remains unknown. Base quality data are lacking; no much larger clone is found one base away. The data stem from a study (dated by TCRdb to about 2015). With regard to the full study: The study examined whether tumor-infiltrating Tregs in breast cancer are drawn from blood Tregs or arise in situ by conversion from other CD4+ T cell subsets. On the study overall, not on this receptor specifically: Rather than covering whole repertoires, validation in the larger cohort was restricted to a single TCR beta V-J rearrangement. In terms of TCR gene usage, tumor memory CD4+ T cells clustered together with blood and lymph node memory CD4+ cells, as well as with lymph node naive CD4+ cells. The greatest overlap of tumor-infiltrating Treg TCR alpha and beta sequences was observed with tumor naive CD4+ T cells, followed by blood naive CD4+ T cells.

Full-length TCR variable regions were amplified by 5' RACE PCR with constant-region reverse primers, and semi-nested PCR with Nested Universal Primer A was subsequently performed. The ReliaPrep RNA Cell Miniprep System was used to extract total RNA, which was then reverse transcribed into 5'RACE-ready cDNA with the SMARTer RACE 5'/3' Kit. An Illumina MiSeq was used to sequence the full-length TCR alpha and beta libraries, which had been barcoded with multiplex adaptors. Under the source paper's analysis protocol: Sequencing data were pooled across the five patients for each of nine subset-tissue groups and compared by unsupervised clustering of TCR gene usage. The Morisita-Horn index was used to calculate repertoire similarity, with shared sequences weighted according to their contribution to each repertoire. In TCRdb, the public reads were trimmed at Q25 with fastp and aligned with MiXCR, with productive beta chains retained. Records with the same CDR3 protein are collapsed into one entry carrying the most frequent genes and DNA. TCRdb's processing, not the study's, gives the V and J calls here. The sample records about 54,000 distinct CDR3 sequences, 17% of which are singletons. The top ten clonotypes cover under 3% of the sample.

Naive CD4+ T cells were purified with the Miltenyi Naive CD4+ T Cell Isolation kit, with Tregs depleted using CD25 microbeads. Tregs, naive and memory CD4+ T cells from tumor, blood and ipsilateral draining lymph nodes of a handful of breast cancer patients underwent full-length TCR alpha and beta sequencing. Ficoll density gradient centrifugation was used to isolate mononuclear cells from either lymph nodes or about 49 ml of peripheral blood. FACS confirmed that the sorted cell populations were more than 90% pure. There are 13 amino acids in the CDR3, from cysteine to phenylalanine inclusive. Solely the CDR3 DNA is kept, with 39 bases framed from the first base. V and J lose 0 bases and 14 bases, and a span of 14 bases separates them. From the germline V gene, CDR1 is SGHAT and CDR2 is FQNNGV.

Input material: naive CD4+ T cells sorted from blood. Read against the paper, the sample's cell subset or site label means: naive CD4+ T cells, CD4+CD45RA+CD25-. The source of this sequence is a female donor with breast cancer. Recombination joined TRBV11-2 with TRBJ1-5; the D segment cannot be called with confidence. The nucleotide sequence reads TGTGCCAGCAGCTTAGATTTTGAGACGGCCAAGCATTTT. Translated, it gives CASSLDFETAKHF.